This entry lists 14 T cell receptor beta chains sequenced from one sample in a study of tumor-infiltrating lymphocytes in primary liver carcinoma. With a constant-region primer, TCR beta cDNA was made from approximately 450 ng of total RNA. ARM-PCR, slightly modified, supplied the TCR beta libraries through three nested multiplex PCR rounds. Both of the initial two PCR rounds ran for approximately 11 cycles and employed TRBV1-TRBV30 forward primers alongside a C-beta reverse primer. TCRdb recomputed calls from the multiplex PCR reads with MiXCR, one row per CDR3 protein. This table holds tens of thousands of distinct CDR3 sequences, over 60% found once. Unsorted bulk tissue (roughly 20-34 mg) underwent RNA and DNA co-extraction. Material: liver tumor tissue from sampling region 1. Sample subset: tumor region T1, superior pole. The receptors stem from a middle-aged man with primary liver carcinoma and hepatitis B virus infection.

Comments on this clonotype: This may arise from a read error, as a much more abundant clone is one base away. The chain combines TRBV28 with TRBJ2-3; D is tentatively TRBD1 or TRBD2 (5 bases each). CDR3 length: 14 residues. The germline V and J ends were trimmed by 3 bases and 8 bases, with 15 bases remaining between them. The germline gives CDR1 MDHEN, CDR2 SYDVKM. The CDR3 DNA sequence: TGTGCCAGCAGTTTTAGGGGCAGGGACGGTACGCAGTATTTT. This translates into CASSFRGRDGTQYF.

A remark on this clonotype: The CDR3 end shows no conserved phenylalanine or tryptophan, and so a read error is likely. This chain uses TRBV12-3 or TRBV12-4 with TRBJ2-1; D not certain. The CDR3 totals 13 residues. The CDR3 nucleotides read TGTGCCGGCAGTTGGGAAACCTACAATGAGCAGTTCCTC. Residues: CAGSWETYNEQFL.

This clonotype appeared many times. V usage is TRBV7-8 and J usage is TRBJ1-6, with TRBD1 as a possible D gene (6 bases). This CDR3 contains 14 residues. Germline V gives CDR1 SGHVS, CDR2 FQNEAQ. V lost 7 bases and J 8 bases, leaving 15 bases between the germline ends. The CDR3: CASTLGAGDSPLHF. CDR3 DNA sequence: TGTGCCAGCACCCTTGGGGCAGGGGATTCACCCCTCCACTTT.

Concerning this clonotype itself: Because it lacks the conserved phenylalanine or tryptophan at the end, this CDR3 is likely a read error. The chain joins TRBV11-2 to TRBJ2-1, with D tentatively TRBD2 (5 bases). The CDR3 is 14 amino acids. From germline, CDR1 is SGHAT and CDR2 FQNNGV. CDR3 sequence reads: CANSSMLGSNEQFL. The CDR3 DNA sequence: TGTGCCAACAGCTCGATGCTAGGGAGCAATGAGCAGTTCCTC.

Worth noting for this clonotype: This is likely a read error, given that the CDR3 carries no conserved phenylalanine or tryptophan at its end. V usage is TRBV6-5 and J usage is TRBJ2-3; no clear D. The CDR3 sequence is 15 residues long. Per the germline V gene, CDR1 is MNHEY and CDR2 is SVGAGI. V gave up 10 bases and J gave up 3 bases, with 20 bases separating them. CDR3 protein: CANSQAGFGTDTQYL. DNA for the CDR3: TGTGCCAACAGCCAAGCAGGTTTTGGGACAGATACGCAGTATCTT.

The chain carries TRBV2 and TRBJ1-5; D uncertain. Trimming cost V 4 bases and J 4 bases, with 11 bases left between them. The CDR3 is 14 amino acids. Germline CDR1 and CDR2: SNHLY and FYNNEI. CDR3 bases: TGTGCCAGCAGTGCCCTGAGAGTTAATCAGCCCCAGCATTTT. Translating gives CASSALRVNQPQHF.

To note about this clonotype: One end of the junction fails to match germline, which may point to a read error. The chain employs TRBV13 and TRBJ2-7, with TRBD1 matching 7 bases. The V gene's germline CDR1 is PRHDT and CDR2 FYEKMQ (reference sequence). This CDR3 is 11 amino acids long. The CDR3 sequence: CTSSLQGEQYF. The CDR3 nucleotides read TGTACCAGCAGCCTCCAGGGGGAGCAATACTTC.

There are many counts of this clonotype. The rearrangement links TRBV6-2 or TRBV6-3 to TRBJ2-5; 8 bases map to TRBD2. Germline V gene lookup returns CDR1 MNHEY and CDR2 SVGEGT. The CDR3 length is 16 residues. With 8 bases clipped from V and 2 bases from J, the junction kept 13 bases outside the gene matches. CDR3 nucleotide sequence: TGTGCCAGCGAGCCTTCGTCGGGGGGGTTACAAGAGACCCAGTACTTC. Its translation is CASEPSSGGLQETQYF.

At least ten counts were recorded for this clonotype. V gene TRBV30 combines with J gene TRBJ2-5; D is possibly TRBD1 or TRBD2 (5 bases each). V lost 6 bases, J lost 5 bases, and 22 bases lay in between. Germline loops: CDR1 GTSNPN, CDR2 SVGIG (reference sequence). The CDR3 is 15 amino acids. CDR3 region: CACPALGEPGETQYF. Written as DNA, the CDR3 is TGTGCCTGCCCAGCCTTGGGGGAACCTGGGGAGACCCAGTACTTC.

V and J are TRBV5-6 and TRBJ2-3, with TRBD1 as a possible D gene (6 bases). CDR1 is SGHDT and CDR2 is YYEEEE in the germline V gene. CDR3 length: 23 amino acids. The V end lost 3 bases, the J end lost 1 base, and 36 bases lay between the germline ends. CDR3 coding DNA: TGTGCCAGCAGCTCCATCCTCTGGACAGCTCGCAGCCTGAGGGGTAGGGGCACAGATACGCAGTATTTT. Translated, it gives CASSSILWTARSLRGRGTDTQYF.

This rearrangement joins TRBV6-2 or TRBV6-3 to TRBJ2-7; D might be TRBD2 (6 bases). The CDR3 length is 15 residues. Germline V gives CDR1 MNHEY, CDR2 SVGEGT. Trimming took 2 bases from V and 1 from J, leaving 12 bases between them. DNA for the CDR3: TGTGCCAGCAGTTACACTATCGGGAGTTCCTACGAGCAGTACTTC. The encoded protein is CASSYTIGSSYEQYF.

The chain is built from TRBV10-3 and TRBJ2-1; D perhaps matches TRBD2 (5 bases). The V gene's germline CDR1 is ENHRY and CDR2 SYGVKD. Trimming took 9 bases from V and 0 from J, leaving 21 bases between them. The CDR3 extends over 17 amino acids. CDR3 sequence (DNA): TGTGCCATTAGTACCTCCACACTAGGGAGCTCCTACAATGAGCAGTTCTTC. It codes for CAISTSTLGSSYNEQFF.

The genes are TRBV11-2 and TRBJ2-3, with a tentative D call TRBD1 (7 bases). The V and J ends lost 3 bases and 14 bases respectively, with 12 bases between them. Germline assignment: CDR1 SGHAT and CDR2 FQNNGV. This CDR3 is 11 amino acids long. The CDR3 here is CASSFDQGGYF. CDR3 sequence (DNA): TGTGCCAGCAGCTTCGACCAGGGGGGGTATTTT.

The V call is TRBV11-2, the J call TRBJ1-3; weak D call: TRBD1 (6 bases). CDR3 length: 14 residues. Germline values: CDR1 SGHAT, CDR2 FQNNGV. V shed 5 bases and J shed 5 bases, with 13 bases lying between them. Here the CDR3 reads CASSKGENRNTIYF. CDR3 nucleotides: TGTGCCAGCAGCAAGGGGGAGAATAGAAACACCATATATTTT. The variable domain in full, completed from reference TRBV11-2 and TRBJ1-3, reads EAGVAQSPRYKIIEKRQSVAFWCNPISGHATLYWYQQILGQGPKLLIQFQNNGVVDDSQLPKDRFSAERLKGVDSTLKIQPAKLEDSAVYLCASSKGENRNTIYFGEGSWLTVV.